The 28 T cell receptor beta chains given below trace back to one sample, sequenced in a study of T-cell memory formation after mild COVID-19. From the 5' RACE reads, TCRdb called clonotypes with MiXCR, one entry per CDR3 protein. Of about 290,000 distinct CDR3 sequences in the sample, about a sixth are singletons; the top ten hold 22%. The sample was PBMCs or a T cell subset sorted from them (not recorded which). These receptors were obtained from a man aged 18 to 30 who had mild COVID-19 (a few samples of this study predate the infection). Cell type and time point are not known.

This clonotype was seen repeatedly, ten times or more. The chain combines TRBV6-2 or TRBV6-3 with TRBJ2-6, with D possibly matching TRBD1 (6 bases). Trimming left V 9 bases short and J 0 bases short, with 12 bases between. Looked up from germline, CDR1 is MNHEY and CDR2 is SVGEGT. The length of the CDR3 is 15 residues. CDR3 DNA: TGTGCCAGAACAGGGCTCCGCTCTGGGGCCAACGTCCTGACTTTC. This translates into CARTGLRSGANVLTF.

Only a few counts were recorded for this clonotype. The V call is TRBV9, the J call TRBJ2-1; tentative D call: TRBD2 (5 bases). Germline V gene sequence: CDR1 SGDLS, CDR2 YYNGEE. With 4 bases removed from V and 8 bases from J, the gap between germline ends came to 25 bases. The CDR3 totals 17 residues. The CDR3 DNA follows: TGTGCCAGCAGCACGGAGCAGGACGGGGAATTTGTATATGAGCAGTTCTTC. Protein: CASSTEQDGEFVYEQFF. Combining the CDR3 with reference TRBV9 and TRBJ2-1 gives the whole variable domain DSGVTQTPKHLITATGQRVTLRCSPRSGDLSVYWYQQSLDQGLQFLIQYYNGEERAKGNILERFSAQQFPDLHSELNLSSLELGDSALYFCASSTEQDGEFVYEQFFGPGTRLTVL.

This clonotype was recorded at least ten times. The CDR3 sequence is CASSQGIAGGPSDTQYF. The DNA for the CDR3 is TGCGCCAGCAGCCAAGGCATAGCGGGGGGGCCATCAGATACGCAGTATTTT. The chain couples TRBV4-3 to TRBJ2-3, with 11 bases lining up with TRBD2. V was clipped by 1 base and J by 4 bases; unmatched bases: 7. In germline, CDR1 is LGHNA, CDR2 YSLEER. The CDR3 consists of 17 residues.

The rearrangement uses TRBV12-3 or TRBV12-4 and TRBJ2-3, with D possibly being TRBD1 (6 bases). The CDR3 is 15 residues long. Trimming shortened V by 6 bases and J by 1 base, and 14 bases separated the two germline ends. CDR3 nucleotide sequence: TGTGCCAGCAGGTCTACAGGGTTGGGCACAGATACGCAGTATTTT. Protein sequence: CASRSTGLGTDTQYF.

This chain uses TRBV12-3 or TRBV12-4 with TRBJ2-1; D uncertain. The CDR3 covers 11 residues. V lost 2 bases and J lost 10, with 6 bases in between. Written as DNA, the CDR3 is TGTGCCAGCAGTTTATACTTGGAGCAGTTCTTC. Protein product: CASSLYLEQFF.

The gene calls are TRBV6-5 and TRBJ2-2, with D uncertain. CDR1 and CDR2 from the germline V gene are MNHEY and SVGAGI. The CDR3 totals 18 residues. The V end lost 0 bases, the J end lost 4 bases, and 18 bases lay between the germline ends. The chain's CDR3 is CASSYSRGLSPVTGELFF. CDR3 nucleotide sequence: TGTGCCAGCAGTTACTCGAGAGGTTTGTCCCCGGTCACCGGGGAGCTGTTTTTT.

The rearrangement joins TRBV7-2 to TRBJ2-5; 7 bases map to TRBD1. Germline V CDR1 and CDR2: SGHTA, FQGNSA. This CDR3 has 14 residues. V lost 5 bases and J lost 2; bases outside the gene matches: 5. CDR3 in amino acids: CASSPQTGQETQYF. In DNA, the CDR3 is TGTGCCAGCAGCCCACAGACAGGGCAAGAGACCCAGTACTTC.

The chain uses TRBV6-6 and TRBJ2-7; D may correspond to TRBD1 or TRBD2 (6 bases each). V was pared by 4 bases and J by 2 bases, with 12 bases between. CDR3 length: 14 residues. Germline assignment: CDR1 MNHNY and CDR2 SVGAGI (reference sequence). CDR3 in DNA: TGTGCCAGCAGTTCCGGGGGACATGCCTACGAGCAGTACTTC. It codes for CASSSGGHAYEQYF.

Ten or more counts support this clonotype. V and J are TRBV20-1 and TRBJ1-3; D is possibly TRBD1 (6 bases). The CDR3 covers 12 residues. Germline assignment: CDR1 DFQATT and CDR2 SNEGSKA (reference sequence). Trimming shortened V by 2 bases and J by 4 bases, and 6 bases separated the two germline ends. CDR3 in DNA: TGCAGTGCTAGACAGGGGGGAAACACCATATATTTT. It translates to CSARQGGNTIYF.

In its sample, this clonotype was seen a few times. The V and J genes are TRBV6-6 and TRBJ1-5; D is perhaps TRBD1 (6 bases). Germline V gene lookup returns CDR1 MNHNY and CDR2 SVGAGI (reference sequence). Trimming removed 10 bases at V and 4 bases at J, with 17 bases between. CDR3 length: 14 amino acids. CDR3 residues: CATFKGGRNQPQHF. The CDR3 DNA sequence: TGTGCCACCTTCAAGGGGGGGCGGAATCAGCCCCAGCATTTT.

This clonotype showed up just a few times. The V gene is TRBV18, the J gene TRBJ2-7; 7 bases map to TRBD1. Germline V gene lookup returns CDR1 KGHSH and CDR2 LQKENI. V lost 6 bases, J lost 6 bases, and 8 bases stayed unmatched. CDR3 size: 13 residues. The CDR3 DNA reads as TGTGCCAGCTCCTCCGACAGGGCTGGCGAGCAGTACGTC. Translating gives CASSSDRAGEQYV.

The chain couples TRBV6-2 or TRBV6-3 to TRBJ2-4, with D possibly matching TRBD1 (6 bases). The germline V gene encodes CDR1 MNHEY and CDR2 SVGEGT. Between the trimmed V and J ends, which lost 8 bases and 2 bases, there was a span of 19 bases. The CDR3 consists of 16 residues. The CDR3 coding sequence is TGTGCCAGCTCTCCGACAGGCCTGGTTTCCAAAAACATTCAGTACTTC. Translation gives CASSPTGLVSKNIQYF.

This clonotype was picked up many times. Relative to the germline gene, one junction end is altered; a read error may explain this. V usage is TRBV12-3 or TRBV12-4 and J usage is TRBJ2-7, with a possible D match to TRBD1 (6 bases). CDR3 length equals 12 residues. Here the CDR3 DNA reads TGTGCCAGCACTCTTCAATCCGGGACACCCATCTTC. This translates into CASTLQSGTPIF.

This clonotype has just a few counts. The chain couples TRBV11-3 to TRBJ2-1; the D is unclear. The CDR3 has 14 residues. Germline lookup yields CDR1 SGHNT and CDR2 YENEEA. With 6 bases removed from V and 6 bases from J, the gap between germline ends came to 15 bases. The CDR3 DNA reads TGTGCCAGCAGTACAACAAACGGACGCAATGAGCAGTTCTTC. This encodes CASSTTNGRNEQFF.

This clonotype was counted many times. J is TRBJ2-5 and V is TRBV7-3; 8 positions agree with TRBD2. This CDR3 comprises 14 residues. CDR1 and CDR2 from the germline V gene are SGHTA and FQGTGA. V shed 5 bases and J 0 bases; nucleotides not matched to a gene: 2. The CDR3 region has the DNA TGTGCCAGCAGCCCCGGGGGGGACCAAGAGACCCAGTACTTC. Translated, it gives CASSPGGDQETQYF. Together with reference TRBV7-3 and TRBJ2-5, the CDR3 gives the full variable domain: GAGVSQTPSNKVTEKGKYVELRCDPISGHTALYWYRQSLGQGPEFLIYFQGTGAADDSGLPNDRFFAVRPEGSVSTLKIQRTERGDSAVYLCASSPGGDQETQYFGPGTRLLVL.

V usage is TRBV9 and J usage is TRBJ1-6; D ambiguous. The CDR3 covers 17 residues. V was trimmed by 4 bases and J by 2 bases, leaving 16 bases between them. Germline V lookup: CDR1 SGDLS, CDR2 YYNGEE. In DNA form, the CDR3 reads TGTGCCAGCAGCCCCGACGGCACGAAGGCCTATAATTCACCCCTCCACTTT. Translating it yields CASSPDGTKAYNSPLHF.

The chain's CDR3 is CASRGPAPREGNIQYF. The CDR3 DNA reads as TGTGCCAGCAGGGGACCAGCGCCTAGGGAGGGAAACATTCAGTACTTC. This chain links TRBV6-1 with TRBJ2-4, with TRBD2 matching over 7 bases. The CDR3 is made up of 16 amino acids. J was trimmed by 6 bases and V by 6 bases; bases with no gene match: 14. CDR1 is MNHNS, CDR2 SASEGT, per germline.

This clonotype came up once. The rearrangement uses TRBV6-5 and TRBJ1-1; TRBD1 matches at 7 bases. Germline V gives CDR1 MNHEY, CDR2 SVGAGI. The trim removed 2 bases at V and 3 bases at J, leaving 12 bases unmatched. The CDR3 sequence is 17 residues long. CDR3 in DNA: TGTGCCAGCAGTTACCCCTACAGGGGCGTGCGGTACACTGAAGCTTTCTTT. It is translated as CASSYPYRGVRYTEAFF.

The chain couples TRBV12-3 or TRBV12-4 to TRBJ1-1; D remains unclear. The V end lost 7 bases, the J end lost 6 bases, and 18 bases lay between the germline ends. The length of the CDR3 is 14 residues. The CDR3 region has the DNA TGTGCCAGCAACTCGGGTGGGAGGGAGGCTGAAGCTTTCTTT. It codes for CASNSGGREAEAFF.

The rearrangement joins TRBV6-2 or TRBV6-3 to TRBJ2-7; no clear D. V was trimmed by 2 bases and J by 2 bases, leaving 7 bases between them. The germline gives CDR1 MNHEY, CDR2 SVGEGT. The CDR3 spans 13 residues. The CDR3 reads CASSYTETYEQYV. As DNA, the CDR3 is TGTGCCAGCAGTTACACCGAGACCTACGAGCAGTACGTC.

V usage is TRBV6-5 and J usage is TRBJ1-2, with D perhaps TRBD1 (6 bases). CDR1 and CDR2 from the germline V gene are MNHEY and SVGAGI. The ends were cut back, 6 bases at V and 5 bases at J, with 13 bases in the middle. CDR3 length: 13 residues. The CDR3 DNA sequence: TGTGCCAGCAGAATGATAACAGGGTATGGCTACACCTTC. It encodes CASRMITGYGYTF.

The sample holds a few counts of this clonotype. CDR3 residues: CASSDLYNEQFF. CDR3 in DNA: TGTGCCAGCAGTGACCTCTACAATGAGCAGTTCTTC. This chain connects TRBV6-1 to TRBJ2-1, with D unresolved. V was clipped by 3 bases and J by 3 bases, with 3 bases between them. The length of the CDR3 is 12 residues. CDR1 MNHNS and CDR2 SASEGT come from the germline V gene.

The gene calls are TRBV19 and TRBJ2-1, with TRBD1 matching 10 bases. Looked up from germline, CDR1 is LNHDA and CDR2 is SQIVND (reference sequence). CDR3 length equals 14 residues. The V and J ends lost 6 bases and 4 bases, in that order; junction bases with no gene match: 3. The CDR3 nucleotides are TGTGCCAGTAGGCGGGACAGGGGTTACAATGAGCAGTTCTTC. It specifies CASRRDRGYNEQFF.

This sequence joins TRBV29-1 and TRBJ2-3, with TRBD1 identical over 7 bases. The CDR3 runs 14 residues. V shed 6 bases, J shed 3 bases, and the junction held 9 bases outside the gene matches. The germline CDR1 and CDR2 sequences are SQVTM and ANQGSEA. DNA of the CDR3: TGCAGCGTCGCACGGGACAGAGAAACAGATACGCAGTATTTT. Residues: CSVARDRETDTQYF.

This chain uses TRBV5-6 with TRBJ2-3, with 7 nucleotides matching TRBD1. The germline V gene encodes CDR1 SGHDT and CDR2 YYEEEE. J gave up 2 bases and V 5 bases, and 8 bases lay outside the gene matches. CDR3 size: 15 residues. The CDR3 loop reads CASRPPGQPTDTQYF. The CDR3 DNA follows: TGTGCCAGCAGGCCGCCGGGACAGCCCACAGATACGCAGTATTTT.

The gene calls are TRBV4-3 and TRBJ2-3; no clear D gene. The CDR3 runs to 14 residues. CDR1 LGHNA and CDR2 YSLEER come from the germline V gene. V lost 0 bases, J lost 6 bases, and 10 bases lay in between. CDR3 loop: CASSQEGLRDTQYF. The CDR3 DNA reads TGCGCCAGCAGCCAAGAGGGGTTGAGGGATACGCAGTATTTT.

This clonotype was detected many times. The rearrangement links TRBV5-1 to TRBJ2-2, with a tentative D call TRBD1 (5 bases). Trimming removed 0 bases from V and 3 bases from J, with 12 bases in between. The CDR3 has 16 amino acids. Per germline, CDR1 SGHRS and CDR2 YFSETQ. The CDR3 here is CASSLASGLYTGELFF. CDR3 DNA sequence: TGCGCCAGCAGCTTGGCCTCAGGGCTGTACACCGGGGAGCTGTTTTTT. The entire variable domain, with the rest obtained from reference TRBV5-1 and TRBJ2-2, is as follows: KAGVTQTPRYLIKTRGQQVTLSCSPISGHRSVSWYQQTPGQGLQFLFEYFSETQRNKGNFPGRFSGRQFSNSRSEMNVSTLELGDSALYLCASSLASGLYTGELFFGEGSRLTVL.

The V gene is TRBV29-1, the J gene TRBJ1-1, with 7 bases fitting TRBD1. CDR1 SQVTM and CDR2 ANQGSEA come from the germline V gene. Trimming removed 7 bases from V and 6 bases from J; junction bases left unmatched: 11. CDR3 length: 13 residues. The CDR3 nucleotides read TGCAGCGCTGGCGACAGGGTTAATTCTGAAGCTTTCTTT. Protein sequence: CSAGDRVNSEAFF.